Following are 14 T cell receptor beta chains from one sample sequenced in a study of CD8 T cells in Susac syndrome. With random hexamers, reverse transcription was performed on about 0.5 to 1 ug of RNA. TCRdb re-derived calls from the immunoSEQ multiplex PCR reads in MiXCR, one entry per CDR3 protein. Of 95,000 to 150,000 distinct CDR3 sequences detected, roughly 95% appear once; the ten largest clones hold approximately 0.15%. The sequenced sample consisted of CD4+ T cells from PBMCs. These receptors were taken from a human donor with Susac syndrome.

This chain links TRBV5-6 with TRBJ1-2; D is uncertain. Germline values: CDR1 SGHDT, CDR2 YYEEEE. This CDR3 spans 13 amino acids. V was cut by 7 bases and J by 10 bases, with 20 bases left in between. CDR3 bases: TGTGCCAGCTCGAGGCAGCGCTTCATCCTCTACACCTTC. Protein: CASSRQRFILYTF. Full variable domain (outside the CDR3, taken from reference TRBV5-6 and TRBJ1-2): DAGVTQSPTHLIKTRGQQVTLRCSPKSGHDTVSWYQQALGQGPQFIFQYYEEEERQRGNFPDRFSGHQFPNYSSELNVNALLLGDSALYLCASSRQRFILYTFGSGTRLTVV.

The chain combines TRBV6-2 or TRBV6-3 with TRBJ2-7; D is uncertain. The CDR3 is 16 amino acids. Germline V lookup: CDR1 MNHEY, CDR2 SVGEGT. Trimming left V 7 bases short and J 6 bases short, with 25 bases between. In nucleotides, the CDR3 is TGTGCCAGCACCTCGAACCCTTCCGGCGTCCCCTTCGAGCAGTACTTC. The encoded protein is CASTSNPSGVPFEQYF.

Here the CDR3 reads CSARVPSASGAWETQYF. Written as DNA, the CDR3 is TGCAGTGCTAGAGTCCCTTCCGCCAGCGGGGCTTGGGAGACCCAGTACTTC. The genes are TRBV20-1 and TRBJ2-5, with 7 bases that match TRBD2. With V trimmed by 1 base and J by 5 bases, 16 bases remained unmatched. Germline V gene sequence: CDR1 DFQATT, CDR2 SNEGSKA (reference sequence). The CDR3 has 17 amino acids.

V is TRBV28 and J is TRBJ2-7; D possibly corresponds to TRBD2 (6 bases). CDR1 is MDHEN, CDR2 SYDVKM, per germline. V was shortened by 8 bases and J by 0 bases, with 14 bases between the two germline ends. The CDR3 consists of 14 residues. In DNA form, the CDR3 reads TGTGCCAGCGGGCGGGGTTTGAGCTCCTACGAGCAGTACTTC. This gives the protein CASGRGLSSYEQYF.

The CDR3 loop reads CATSRDPGLATDTQYF. The CDR3 DNA reads as TGTGCCACCAGCAGAGACCCGGGACTAGCCACAGATACGCAGTATTTT. The chain employs TRBV15 and TRBJ2-3; 9 nucleotides align to TRBD2. CDR3 length: 16 amino acids. V was clipped by 0 bases and J by 2 bases; unmatched bases: 3. CDR1 is LNHNV, CDR2 YYDKDF, per germline (reference sequence).

The gene calls are TRBV9 and TRBJ1-5; maybe TRBD1 (5 bases). The germline V gene has CDR1 SGDLS and CDR2 YYNGEE. The CDR3 consists of 15 residues. Trimming took off 4 bases at V and 0 bases at J, with 11 bases between the two ends. CDR3 in amino acids: CASSPRGDSNQPQHF. The CDR3 bases are TGTGCCAGCAGCCCTCGGGGGGATAGCAATCAGCCCCAGCATTTT.

CDR3 residues: CASSFSPSGGVYNEQFF. As DNA, the CDR3 is TGCGCCAGCAGCTTCAGTCCTAGCGGGGGTGTTTACAATGAGCAGTTCTTC. The V and J genes are TRBV5-1 and TRBJ2-1; 10 bases line up with TRBD2. The trim removed 2 bases at V and 4 bases at J, leaving 9 bases unmatched. Germline CDR1 reads SGHRS; CDR2 reads YFSETQ. The length of the CDR3 is 17 residues.

This chain joins TRBV7-8 and TRBJ2-2; 7 positions agree with TRBD2. V lost 4 bases and J lost 0; bases outside the gene matches: 5. Germline V lookup: CDR1 SGHVS, CDR2 FQNEAQ. The CDR3 sequence is 16 residues long. The CDR3 sequence is CASSSGLAANTGELFF. CDR3 in DNA: TGTGCCAGCAGCTCAGGGCTAGCGGCGAACACCGGGGAGCTGTTTTTT.

CDR3 sequence reads: CATSRDYQPQHF. The CDR3 DNA sequence: TGTGCCACCAGCAGAGATTATCAGCCCCAGCATTTT. The V call is TRBV15, the J call TRBJ1-5; D gene ambiguous. V shed 0 bases and J shed 5 bases, with 2 bases lying between them. The CDR3 loop spans 12 amino acids. The V gene's germline CDR1 is LNHNV and CDR2 YYDKDF (reference sequence).

The chain recombines TRBV6-5 with TRBJ2-5; D not resolved. The germline gives CDR1 MNHEY, CDR2 SVGAGI. Trimming removed 7 bases at V and 4 bases at J, with 7 bases between. The CDR3 covers 11 residues. The CDR3 nucleotides are TGTGCCAGCACTAAAGTAGAGACCCAGTACTTC. Translation gives CASTKVETQYF.

The chain combines TRBV6-2 or TRBV6-3 with TRBJ1-1, with D unresolved. Germline V gives CDR1 MNHEY, CDR2 SVGEGT. V gave up 1 base and J gave up 1 base, with 7 bases separating them. This CDR3 is built from 14 residues. For the CDR3, the DNA is TGTGCCAGCAGTTACTTCCGGGAGAACACTGAAGCTTTCTTT. Protein: CASSYFRENTEAFF.

This chain uses TRBV7-9 with TRBJ2-1, with 11 nucleotides matching TRBD2. V lost 6 bases, J lost 4 bases, and 8 bases stayed unmatched. Germline V gene sequence: CDR1 SEHNR, CDR2 FQNEAQ (reference sequence). The CDR3 consists of 16 residues. As DNA, the CDR3 is TGTGCCAGCAGGTCGACTAGCGGGATGTCTTACAATGAGCAGTTCTTC. The encoded protein is CASRSTSGMSYNEQFF.

This CDR3 is CSARESASYGYTF. CDR3 sequence (DNA): TGCAGTGCTAGGGAGTCTGCTTCCTATGGCTACACCTTC. V gene TRBV20-1 combines with J gene TRBJ1-2; D is unclear. V lost 3 bases, J lost 4 bases, and 12 bases lay in between. Germline values: CDR1 DFQATT, CDR2 SNEGSKA (reference sequence). This CDR3 has 13 residues.

J is TRBJ1-1 and V is TRBV30, with D maybe TRBD1 (5 bases). V shed 7 bases and J shed 2 bases, with 14 bases lying between them. This CDR3 contains 13 residues. CDR1 is GTSNPN and CDR2 is SVGIG in the germline V gene (reference sequence). This CDR3 is CASTRQPNTEAFF. The CDR3 DNA follows: TGTGCCTCAACCCGACAGCCCAACACTGAAGCTTTCTTT.